This TCR beta chain was profiled in a study of CD8+ T cells in alopecia areata. Study-level information: Treated patients were given 5 to 10 mg oral tofacitinib twice daily.

Germline CDR1 SGHNT, CDR2 YYREEE (reference sequence). CDR3 length equals 15 residues. Trimming stripped 0 bases from V and 8 bases from J, with 15 bases between. For this clone: The antigen remains undetermined.

Study outcomes and limitations: Clonality in lesional scalp, especially alopecia totalis/universalis, exceeded that of normal scalp. Sequence data from scalp samples additionally include resident alphabeta T cells of normal skin. Relative to mice, TCR sharing across patients was less clear, a difference possibly HLA-related.

Sample treatment: oral pan-JAK inhibitor, 5-10 mg twice daily. Alopecia areata patients gave lesional scalp punch biopsies and peripheral blood samples. Following RNA extraction, reverse transcription yielded cDNA that acted as the sequencing template. TCRdb's copy holds only in-frame clones and misses some; the assay was immunoSEQ multiplex PCR. The sample holds more than 7,000 clones, roughly 64% seen once. The V and J genes are TRBV5-4 and TRBJ2-1; possibly TRBD2 for D (5 bases). This material consisted of skin, taken at week 4, from a patient treated with tofacitinib. The sequence was obtained from a human donor with alopecia areata. The CDR3 region is CASSLGSIGGDEQFF. CDR3 nucleotides: TGTGCCAGCAGCTTGGGGTCCATTGGAGGCGATGAGCAGTTCTTC.